Sequencing of this T cell receptor beta chain was carried out in a study of blood T cell repertoires in COVID-19. Some clones are missing from TCRdb's copy, which holds only in-frame ones; the method was immunoSEQ multiplex PCR. The profile shows roughly 200,000 clones, about four fifths of them singletons. The sequence was collected from a woman in her thirties or forties with COVID-19, enrolled during active disease. The sample comprised peripheral blood.

CDR3 nucleotides: TGTGCCAGCAGCTCCTCAGGATTCCAAGAGACCCAGTACTTC. This codes for CASSSSGFQETQYF. V is TRBV13 and J is TRBJ2-5; no firm D call. Germline values: CDR1 PRHDT, CDR2 FYEKMQ (reference sequence). V dropped 4 bases and J dropped 1 base, with 10 bases sitting between them. The CDR3 consists of 14 residues.